One and the same sample provided the 5 T cell receptor beta chains below, sequenced in a study of T-cell reconstitution after alpha-beta-depleted transplantation in children. The TCRbeta library incorporated unique molecular identifiers. TCRdb processed the PCR reads anew with MiXCR; each CDR3 protein has one entry. The sample includes roughly 300,000 distinct CDR3 sequences, under 14% of them seen just once. The sequencing used peripheral blood, collected 180 days after TCRalphabeta/CD19-depleted stem cell transplant. The receptors were sampled from a male patient under 10 years old who had a stem cell transplant for chronic granulomatous disease, so the T cells may come from the graft donor.

In its sample, this clonotype was seen many times. V and J are TRBV7-2 and TRBJ2-7, with D perhaps matching TRBD2 (5 bases). There are 15 residues in the CDR3. Per the germline V gene, CDR1 is SGHTA and CDR2 is FQGNSA. V was clipped by 1 base and J by 0 bases, with 10 bases between them. The CDR3 reads CASSLVPEGSYEQYF. The CDR3 DNA follows: TGTGCCAGCAGCTTAGTTCCAGAGGGCTCCTACGAGCAGTACTTC.

The chain links TRBV12-3 or TRBV12-4 to TRBJ2-1, with a weak D call TRBD2 (7 bases). Trimming took off 4 bases at V and 0 bases at J, with 13 bases between the two ends. The CDR3 has 16 amino acids. In DNA form, the CDR3 reads TGTGCCAGCAGTTGGGGGGGGCCAAGCTCCTACAATGAGCAGTTCTTC. Translating it yields CASSWGGPSSYNEQFF.

This clonotype has ten or more counts. The chain carries TRBV7-3 and TRBJ2-6, with 12 bases lining up with TRBD2. J was trimmed by 0 bases and V by 5 bases; bases with no gene match: 14. CDR1 SGHTA and CDR2 FQGTGA come from the germline V gene. This CDR3 has 21 amino acids. The CDR3 region is CASSPWGTSGGPPSGANVLTF. The CDR3 region has the DNA TGTGCCAGCAGCCCCTGGGGAACTAGCGGGGGGCCCCCCTCTGGGGCCAACGTCCTGACTTTC.

This clonotype came up many times. The chain links TRBV5-1 to TRBJ2-1, with D tentatively TRBD1 or TRBD2 (5 bases each). Germline V gene data show CDR1 as SGHRS and CDR2 as YFSETQ. Trimming removed 2 bases at V and 2 bases at J, with 11 bases between. CDR3 length: 15 residues. In DNA form, the CDR3 reads TGCGCCAGCAGCTTTGGAAGGGGACCCTACAATGAGCAGTTCTTC. Its protein product is CASSFGRGPYNEQFF.

CDR3 DNA: TGTGCCAGCAGTCGGTGGGGGGCGGGGGGGGGCAATCAGCCCCAGCATTTT. Protein: CASSRWGAGGGNQPQHF. The rearrangement joins TRBV12-3 or TRBV12-4 to TRBJ1-5; tentative D call: TRBD1 (6 bases). V gave up 5 bases and J gave up 2 bases, with 19 bases separating them. The CDR3 covers 17 residues.